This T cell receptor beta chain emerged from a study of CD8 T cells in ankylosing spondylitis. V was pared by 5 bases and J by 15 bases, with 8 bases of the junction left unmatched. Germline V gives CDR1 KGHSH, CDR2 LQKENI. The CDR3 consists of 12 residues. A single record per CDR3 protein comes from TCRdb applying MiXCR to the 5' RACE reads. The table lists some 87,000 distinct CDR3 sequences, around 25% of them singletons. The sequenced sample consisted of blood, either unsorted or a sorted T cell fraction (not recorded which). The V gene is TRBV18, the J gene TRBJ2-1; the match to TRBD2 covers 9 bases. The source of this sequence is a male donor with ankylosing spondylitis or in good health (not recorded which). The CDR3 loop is CASSSQREDLFF. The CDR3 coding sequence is TGTGCCAGCTCATCCCAGCGGGAGGATCTGTTCTTC.